This T cell receptor beta chain was recorded in a study of blood T cell repertoires in COVID-19. CDR1 LNHDA and CDR2 SQIVND come from the germline V gene (reference sequence). Losses at the gene ends were 4 bases for V and 4 bases for J; bases not matched to a gene: 8. The CDR3 length is 15 residues. The method was immunoSEQ multiplex PCR; TCRdb's version includes in-frame clones alone and lacks a portion of them. The table shows nearly 95,000 clones, with 90% occurring only once. The chain recombines TRBV19 with TRBJ2-5; 8 bases fit TRBD1. The TCR originated in a human donor with active COVID-19. The donor label of this sample is uncertain. Material for sequencing was peripheral blood. CDR3 loop: CASSTGTGWGETQYF. DNA for the CDR3: TGTGCCAGTAGTACCGGGACAGGTTGGGGAGAGACCCAGTACTTC.